A single sample is the source of the 4 T cell receptor beta chains below, sequenced in a study of T-cell memory formation after mild COVID-19. One entry per CDR3 protein, called by TCRdb with MiXCR from the 5' RACE reads. The data contain roughly 300,000 distinct CDR3 sequences, roughly 8% of them singletons. Source material: PBMCs or a T cell subset sorted from them (not recorded which). Receptors were obtained from a man between 18 and 29 years old who had mild COVID-19 (a few samples of this study predate the infection). Cell type and time point are not known.

This clonotype was observed a few times. V usage is TRBV7-2 and J usage is TRBJ2-5; D gene ambiguous. V was trimmed by 1 base and J by 2 bases, leaving 8 bases between them. Germline V lookup: CDR1 SGHTA, CDR2 FQGNSA. The CDR3 loop spans 14 amino acids. The CDR3 coding sequence is TGTGCCAGCAGCTTAGAAGGAGTACAAGAGACCCAGTACTTC. Translation gives CASSLEGVQETQYF. Using reference TRBV7-2 and TRBJ2-5 for the parts outside the CDR3, the full variable domain is GAGVSQSPSNKVTEKGKDVELRCDPISGHTALYWYRQSLGQGLEFLIYFQGNSAPDKSGLPSDRFSAERTGGSVSTLTIQRTQQEDSAVYLCASSLEGVQETQYFGPGTRLLVL.

This clonotype was detected a few times. The gene calls are TRBV7-9 and TRBJ2-1; 8 bases are a match to TRBD2. CDR3 length: 18 amino acids. Trimming at V came to 7 bases and at J to 8 bases, leaving 22 bases not matched to a gene. CDR1 and CDR2 (germline): SEHNR, FQNEAQ (reference sequence). The CDR3: CASNPPSSSGGFWHEQFF. CDR3 sequence (DNA): TGTGCCAGCAACCCACCATCCTCCAGCGGGGGATTTTGGCATGAGCAGTTCTTC.

This clonotype was picked up a small number of times. V gene TRBV5-6 combines with J gene TRBJ2-3; the match to TRBD2 covers 15 bases. Looked up from germline, CDR1 is SGHDT and CDR2 is YYEEEE. V was pared by 3 bases and J by 4 bases, with 6 bases of the junction left unmatched. The CDR3 extends over 17 amino acids. The CDR3 nucleotides are TGTGCCAGCAGCTCTGGACTAGCGGGGGGGCTCCCAGATACGCAGTATTTT. This gives the protein CASSSGLAGGLPDTQYF.

The V and J genes are TRBV24-1 and TRBJ1-2; 9 nucleotides line up with TRBD1. This CDR3 has 16 amino acids. V dropped 4 bases and J dropped 4; count of bases not matched to a gene: 9. Germline lookup yields CDR1 KGHDR and CDR2 SFDVKD. The CDR3 DNA reads TGTGCCACCAGTGACCCTCGGGGACAGGGTTTCTATGGCTACACCTTC. Amino acid sequence: CATSDPRGQGFYGYTF.